This T cell receptor beta chain comes out of a study of patients and donors after allogeneic stem cell transplantation. TCRdb re-called the RT-PCR reads with MiXCR, one entry per CDR3 protein. The sample lists 150,000 or so distinct CDR3 sequences; about a quarter were seen once. V was shortened by 4 bases and J by 0 bases, with 10 bases between the two germline ends. Germline CDR1 and CDR2: MNHEY and SVGEGT. This CDR3 has 15 residues. This receptor was taken from a human donor who was either an allogeneic HSCT recipient or a stem cell or donor lymphocyte infusion donor (not recorded which). It is not recorded whose cells these are; they may come from a transplant donor. V gene TRBV6-2 or TRBV6-3 combines with J gene TRBJ1-5; D not resolved. Material: blood, either unsorted or a sorted T cell fraction (not recorded which). CDR3 in DNA: TGTGCCAGCAGTTTGAGGGATTATAGCAATCAGCCCCAGCATTTT. Amino acids: CASSLRDYSNQPQHF.